This T cell receptor (beta chain) was retrieved from a study of cytomegalovirus exposure and HLA in healthy donors (dated by TCRdb to 2017 to 2019). Regarding the complete study: In an earlier analysis of some 610 of the donors, approximately 300 Gb of sequence data and 90 million to 130 million unique TCR beta sequences from about 179 million T cells were reported. Among several hundred genotyped donors of the cohort, an average of approximately 240,000 unique TCR beta nucleotide sequences was sequenced per donor, of which approximately 19% were non-productive. Alongside the repertoire data, information on donor age, sex, ethnicity and CMV serostatus was compiled. Of the 398 genotyped donors, approximately 83% fell in the genetic ancestry cluster associated with self-reported Caucasian donors. To predict cytomegalovirus infection status, the study brought together high-throughput TCR immunosequencing, statistical association of individual TCRs with disease status, and machine learning. A later genetic analysis used genome-wide SNP genotypes for about 55% of the 666 donors, treating that subset as a discovery cohort. All discovery cohort repertoires had been generated using a single sequencing platform. HLA typing covered class I and class II loci at four-digit resolution. In the later analysis, no new phenotypic data were used to find candidate immune exposures; instead, reliance was placed on TCR beta sequences and their occurrence across donors. The aim of the study was to test whether cataloging public T cell receptors could identify signatures of past pathogen exposure. Roughly 5 DR-DQ haplotypes were treated as single units for association and clustering because of strong linkage in the cohort. Along with the approximately 620-subject first cohort, a separate validation cohort of roughly 110 different subjects was used. Roughly 300 gigabases of sequencing data and around 85 million unique TCR sequences made up an early release that covered 500 to 650 HLA-typed donors. The number of donors typed differed by locus, with about 629-640 for A, B, C, DRB1 and DQB1, approximately 500 for DQA1, over 600 for DPA1, and some 470 for DPB1. In an earlier analysis of a few hundred of the donors, high-throughput TCR beta sequencing was used to judge whether each TCR beta V gene segment behaved as functional or pseudogenic. The study used immunosequencing to profile the T cell repertoires of approximately 650 subjects and linked those repertoires to cytomegalovirus serostatus. A later analysis re-analyzed previously published TCR beta repertoires from roughly 690 donors and added high-resolution HLA genotyping to study TCR occurrence patterns.

As for this clone: The target of this receptor is not known. Per-nucleotide qualities are absent, and no much larger clonotype sits a single base away.

The library was made by the immunoSEQ multiplex PCR assay. For the multiplex PCR, a mixture combining 60 forward primers for TCR Vbeta segments and 13 reverse primers for TCR Jbeta segments was used. A multiplex PCR assay on genomic DNA amplified the CDR3 region of rearranged TCR beta genes. The Illumina HiSeq System was used to sequence the amplified TCR beta libraries as 87-base-pair reads. From the authors' description of their analysis: Across the 640 or so repertoires, a later analysis counted some 81 million unique TCR beta chains, roughly 11 million of which were shared by at least two donors. To remove PCR and sequencing errors, raw reads were error-corrected and collapsed into unique sequences using a nearest-neighbor algorithm that merged closely related sequences. CDR3 sequences were aligned to IMGT reference sequences to assign V, D and J gene segments. For a sequence to be retained, at least a six-nucleotide match to both a V gene segment and a J gene segment was required. A rearrangement was called productive if the CDR3 had no stop codons and remained in frame with V and J, and every other rearrangement was called non-productive. Following IMGT convention, CDR3 was defined as the stretch from the second conserved V-encoded cysteine up to the conserved J-encoded phenylalanine. Sequences without an unambiguous match to a single V gene segment were excluded from the earlier analysis of over 500 of the donors. In an earlier analysis of 500 to 750 of the donors, V segments were called functional above 56.7% productive rearrangements and were called segregating when the between-donor standard deviation exceeded 5%. A statistical classification framework was built for diagnosing cytomegalovirus status from the catalog of TCR beta chain sequences. A later analysis assigned V and J genes by comparing TCR nucleotide sequences with IMGT/GENE-DB human TR gene sequences. The TCRdist pipeline was used in a later analysis to assign CDR3 sequences and most-parsimonious VDJ recombination scenarios. In a later analysis, every TCR beta chain was defined by the combination of its CDR3 amino acid sequence and its V-gene family, and reads without a unique V-gene family were dropped. In a later analysis, fewer than 600 highly shared, low-generation-probability nucleotide sequences were removed to address suspected cross-contamination and a sequencing artifact. A later analysis calculated a clonal expansion index for each public chain from normalized within-repertoire ranks of inferred template counts. In a later analysis, generation probabilities were computed with a VDJ recombination model fitted to out-of-frame rearrangements, and the resulting probabilities were checked against IGoR. In a later analysis, TCR-TCR, TCR-HLA and TCR-CMV co-occurrence was scored with hypergeometric tests, and a repertoire-size bias correction was applied to TCR pairs. In a later analysis, false discovery rates were estimated by permuting HLA or CMV assignments 20 times. A later analysis grouped co-occurring TCRs with DBSCAN, adding TCRdist sequence similarity when clustering within HLA-allele-positive subsets. Repertoires with fewer than 30,000 or more than 120,000 public chains, plus five repertoires with anomalous nucleotide sharing, were excluded from co-occurrence clustering. TCRdb stores this immuneACCESS table with in-frame sequences only. Part of the clones is absent; in the studies checked, under half of the shortfall reflects unresolved V genes, and no reason is known for the rest. The DNA was the basis for D and trimming; V, J and clone size are from that table. This sample comprises approximately 99,000 clones, roughly 76% of them detected only once. The top ten hold roughly 3.5% of the sample.

V is reduced by 2 bases and J by 3 bases, leaving a spacing of 10 bases between them. The germline V gene sets CDR1 to SGHRS and CDR2 to YFSETQ. Measured from the cysteine to the phenylalanine, the CDR3 is 14 residues long. The only DNA kept is the CDR3, 42 bases in frame from the first base. Paper-wide results and their limitations: Cytomegalovirus status was reported to be diagnosed by the classifier with high specificity and sensitivity in both the original and validation cohorts. According to a later analysis, most CMV-associated TCR beta chains appeared to be HLA-restricted, and the HLA associations seemed to be driven largely by CMV exposure. Correlated functional status among segregating V segments might reflect linkage disequilibrium, but an unknown experimental factor could not be ruled out. A later analysis associated approximately 17,000 TCR beta sequences with specific HLA alleles at a false discovery rate of 0.05. In a later genetic analysis, a missense DCLRE1C variant was associated with V-gene and J-gene trimming of TCR beta chains, and the association was replicated in an independent cohort. HLA typing was unavailable for some donors at each locus, so association tests used only the typed subset. A group of highly shared sequence variants was considered likely to be a technical artifact of the sequencing pipeline. The study listed approximately 150 TCR beta chains as associated with cytomegalovirus. The only immune exposure information available for the cohort was CMV serostatus. In an earlier analysis of some 540 of the donors, most TCR beta V segments appeared in productive rearrangements about 90% or about 30% of the time, broadly matching IMGT annotations. Most TCR sequences were observed very rarely across donors, whereas some public TCRs were present in many individuals. Because counts were too low, 15 to 20 rarely observed V segments, including chromosome 9 orphons, were excluded from the earlier analysis of some 590 of the donors. The authors suggested that the approach could potentially be extended to other disease states and immunological phenotypes. In a later analysis, HLA-associated TCR beta chains were found to be more clonally expanded and to have lower generation probabilities than equally common non-associated chains. Some IMGT-functional V segments, including TRBV6-2 and TRBV6-3, could not be distinguished by the 87-base-pair reads and were therefore excluded. Compared with the roughly 710-donor mean, donors in an Asian-associated ancestry cluster had fewer N-insertions in productive TCRs, according to a later genetic analysis. A later analysis reported that several top co-occurrence clusters appeared linked to parvovirus B19, influenza, CMV and Epstein-Barr virus. In vitro tests confirmed that three of the cytomegalovirus-associated TCR beta chains recognize cytomegalovirus antigens. A further reported finding was that TCR beta sequences accurately predicted the HLA-A and HLA-B alleles for most subjects in the first cohort. In this cohort, only TCR beta chains were sequenced, and detectable features were limited by the absence of alpha or paired-chain data. Strong co-occurrence of HLA alleles, especially DR and DQ, made assigning TCR associations to individual alleles difficult. Sequencing depth was assumed to be roughly uniform across donors in the presence/absence analyses, though that assumption may not hold. A later analysis found that TCR association rates varied across HLA loci, with DRB1 alleles showing the most associated TCRs and HLA-C alleles the fewest.

The cohort was made up of several hundred healthy bone marrow donors. All cohort members were sampled while nominally healthy, although unrecorded immune exposures were likely present. The donor was CMV seronegative and belonged to the group of around 400 seronegative cohort members. A peripheral blood sample was collected from each donor, and TCR beta sequencing was performed on peripheral blood mononuclear cells. Genomic DNA was extracted from the blood cell samples with the Qiagen DNeasy Blood Extraction Kit. The source material was PBMCs. The receptor's source is a man between 40 and 49 years old in good health and CMV-seronegative. The V and J segments used are TRBV5-1 and TRBJ2-3, with no D gene named confidently. The encoded CDR3 is CASSFTDGTDTQYF. The nucleotide sequence reads TGCGCCAGCAGCTTTACCGACGGGACAGATACGCAGTATTTT.